Sequencing of this T cell receptor beta chain was carried out in a study of T-cell memory formation after mild COVID-19. Points from the study as a whole: Clones that shrank (day 15 to 85) were balanced CD4/CD8, whereas later expanders leaned CD4+. Nothing confirmed that second-wave clones peaking on day 37 were specific for SARS-CoV-2.

After 5'RACE with constant-segment primers, TCR alpha and TCR beta cDNA libraries carrying sample barcodes and UMIs were obtained. Each CDR3 protein gets one entry after TCRdb re-called the 5' RACE reads with MiXCR. The repertoire has tens of thousands of distinct CDR3 sequences, over 15% of them found once; the top ten carry 31%. Worth noting for this clonotype: What it recognizes is unknown.

This CDR3 has 13 amino acids. V was shortened by 0 bases and J by 4 bases, with 7 bases between the two germline ends. Germline loops: CDR1 SGHDT, CDR2 YYEEEE. Sequencing used PBMCs or a T cell subset sorted from them (not recorded which). The chain is built from TRBV5-6 and TRBJ2-5, with D possibly matching TRBD1 (6 bases). The receptor was derived from an adult woman who had mild COVID-19 (a few samples of this study predate the infection). Cell type and time point are not known. The DNA for the CDR3 is TGTGCCAGCAGCTTGGGAGGGGGAGAGACCCAGTACTTC. The encoded protein is CASSLGGGETQYF.